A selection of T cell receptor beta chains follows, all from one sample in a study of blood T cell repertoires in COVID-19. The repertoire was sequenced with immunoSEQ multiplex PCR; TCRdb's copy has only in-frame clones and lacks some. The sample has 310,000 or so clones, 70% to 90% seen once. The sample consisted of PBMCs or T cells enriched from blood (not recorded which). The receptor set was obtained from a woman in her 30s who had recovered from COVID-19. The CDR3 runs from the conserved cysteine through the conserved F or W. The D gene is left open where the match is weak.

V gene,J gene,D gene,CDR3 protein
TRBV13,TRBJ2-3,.,CASSLEARLSTDTQYF
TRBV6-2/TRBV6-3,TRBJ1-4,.,CASSYKGNNEKLFF
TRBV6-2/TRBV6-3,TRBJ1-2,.,CASSYPTHKTANYGYTF
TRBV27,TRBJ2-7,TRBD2,CASSFSATSSYEQYF
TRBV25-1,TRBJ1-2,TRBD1,CAATGTGAYGYTF
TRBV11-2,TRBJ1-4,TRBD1,CASSLDRGPNEKLFF
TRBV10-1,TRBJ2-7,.,CASSDPDSYEQYF
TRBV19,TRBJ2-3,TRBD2,CASSILASGGADTQYF
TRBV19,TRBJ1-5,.,CASITSWGDQPQHF
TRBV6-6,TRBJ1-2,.,CASSRKGGTVEYGYTF
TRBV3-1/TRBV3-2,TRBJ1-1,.,CASSQVPGSSEAFF
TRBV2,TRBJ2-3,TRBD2,CASRRLAGSTDTQYF
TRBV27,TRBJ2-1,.,CASTLFNEQFF
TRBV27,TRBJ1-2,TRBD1,CASSYTGGGYGYTF
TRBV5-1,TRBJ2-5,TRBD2,CASSLVGTGGETQYF
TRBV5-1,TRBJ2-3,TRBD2,CASSLGTSGGTDTQYF
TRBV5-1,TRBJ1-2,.,CASSLGLLYGYTF
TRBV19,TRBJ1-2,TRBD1,CASGDYRGYGYTF
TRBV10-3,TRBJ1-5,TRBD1,CATVQGLNQPQHF
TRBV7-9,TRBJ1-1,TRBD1,CASSGDSKNTEAFF
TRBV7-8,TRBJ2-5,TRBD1,CASRETGPTVQETQYF
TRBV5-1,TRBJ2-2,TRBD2,CASRTTSGGRHTGELFF
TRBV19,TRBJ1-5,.,CASSTGNQPQHF
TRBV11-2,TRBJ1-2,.,CASSLSDYGYTF
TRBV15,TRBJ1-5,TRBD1,CATSRRQGSDQDQPQHF
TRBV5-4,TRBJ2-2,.,CASSPQAGELFF
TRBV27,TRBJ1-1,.,CASSSILSGTEAFF
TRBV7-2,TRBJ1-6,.,CASRMDRFSPLHF
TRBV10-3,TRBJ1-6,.,CAITTDENSPLHF
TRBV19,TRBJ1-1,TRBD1,CASSPDRVEAFF
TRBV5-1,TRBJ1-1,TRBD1,CASSGGTGSITEAFF
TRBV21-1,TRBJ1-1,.,CASSTTGGEDTEAFF
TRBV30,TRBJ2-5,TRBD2,CAWSISWTSGGAETQYF
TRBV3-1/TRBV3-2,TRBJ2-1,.,CASSQGPALDEQFF
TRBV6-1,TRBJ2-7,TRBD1,CASSDLTGVQYF
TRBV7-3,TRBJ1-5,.,CASLDKLGQPQHF
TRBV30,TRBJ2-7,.,CAWSVGREDEQYF
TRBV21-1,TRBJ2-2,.,CASSIRRLSGSNTGELFF
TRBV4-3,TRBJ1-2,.,CASSHSGERGYTF
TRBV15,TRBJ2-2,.,CATLNWGGTGELFF
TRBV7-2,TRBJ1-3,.,CASSLVGQRGPGNTIYF
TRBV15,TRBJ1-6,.,CATSRDGGKALHF
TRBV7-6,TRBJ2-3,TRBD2,CASSLGAFGTSGGDQSTDTQYF
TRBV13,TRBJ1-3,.,CASSLGLGGNTIYF
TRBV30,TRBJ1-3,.,CAWWGGSGNTIYF
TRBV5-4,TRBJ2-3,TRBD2,CASSPSAGTSGGAGTQYF
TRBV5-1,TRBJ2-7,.,CASSLAHGAYEQYF
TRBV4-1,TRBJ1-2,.,CASSQTRGLNYGYTF
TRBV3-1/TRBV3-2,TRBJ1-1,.,CASSSAGRGTEAFF
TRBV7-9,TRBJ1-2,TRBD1,CASSFWTGKGYGYTF
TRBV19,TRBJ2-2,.,CATTTANTGELFF
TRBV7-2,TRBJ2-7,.,CASSFSTAIYEQYF
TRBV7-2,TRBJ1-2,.,CASSQRAGTGYTF